A single T cell receptor (beta chain) is shown here with its context. Sample treatment: 19 received Ad26.COV2.S at low or high dose, single or two shots; about five received placebo; per-sample allocation not given. Sampling took place 63 days after the first vaccine or placebo injection. The record originates from a study of Ad26.COV2.S vaccination and SARS-CoV-2 variants. Only in-frame clones appear in the TCRdb table, and some are missing; sequencing was by immunoSEQ multiplex PCR. Here the sample spans hundreds of thousands of clones, around 90% being singletons. This clonotype was sampled from a person aged 18-60 years who received the Ad26.COV2.S COVID-19 vaccine or a placebo. The specimen comprised peripheral blood, sampled in a trial of Ad26.COV2.S vaccine versus placebo.

CDR3 sequence reads: CASSGWTAGNTEAFF. The CDR3 coding sequence is TGTGCCAGCAGCGGCTGGACAGCCGGAAACACTGAAGCTTTCTTT. V is TRBV5-5 and J is TRBJ1-1, with D possibly being TRBD1 (6 bases). Trimming took off 4 bases at V and 2 bases at J, with 15 bases between the two ends. CDR3 length: 15 residues. The germline CDR1 and CDR2 sequences are SGHKS and YYEKEE (reference sequence).